This T cell receptor beta chain is from a study of T cell responses to AZD1222 COVID-19 vaccine. Turning to the study itself: Doses given second, at about 4 or about 12 weeks, were pooled.

Study-level points and caveats: Epitopes outside B.1.351 and B.1.1.7 mutated regions reportedly drew nearly half of spike TCRs. AZD1222 recipients seropositive at baseline numbered only six or seven.

The CDR3 runs to 16 residues. In germline, CDR1 is SGHRS, CDR2 YFSETQ. Trimming at V came to 0 bases and at J to 4 bases, leaving 5 bases not matched to a gene. With respect to this clone: Antigen specificity is unknown.

TCRdb's copy holds only in-frame clones and misses some; the assay was immunoSEQ multiplex PCR. The sample lists about 160,000 clones, 88% occurring once. The chain combines TRBV5-1 with TRBJ2-1; 9 nucleotides agree with TRBD2. This receptor was obtained from an adult in good health. The sequencing used peripheral blood, collected on day 0 of AZD1222 vaccination. In DNA, the CDR3 is TGCGCCAGCAGCTTGGTTTGGAGCGGGAGGTACAATGAGCAGTTCTTC. Translating it yields CASSLVWSGRYNEQFF.